This record covers a single T cell receptor (beta chain). The antigen remains unidentified. Method: immunoSEQ multiplex PCR; TCRdb's copy keeps in-frame clones and lacks some. The table lists approximately 22,000 clones, 73% of them singletons. These data are taken from a study of T cells after posttransplantation cyclophosphamide. The study's findings and limits: Later blood repertoires were often dominated by clones from the donor CD8+ memory compartment.

Per germline, CDR1 SGHNT and CDR2 YENEEA. The CDR3 is 15 amino acids. The ends lost 1 base at V and 3 bases at J; junction bases unmatched: 0. The source material was memory CD4+ T cells sorted from PBMCs. This receptor was taken from an older woman in good health, CMV-negative, and a related stem cell transplant donor. This chain joins TRBV11-3 and TRBJ2-7; 13 nucleotides agree with TRBD2. The CDR3 nucleotides are TGTGCCAGCAGCTTAGGGACTAGCGGGAGCTACGAGCAGTACTTC. Protein product: CASSLGTSGSYEQYF.